A selection of T cell receptor beta chains follows, all from one sample in a study of T cells in Graves' hyperthyroidism and ophthalmopathy. TCRdb fed the multiplex PCR reads into MiXCR, producing one record per CDR3 protein. The table shows hundreds of thousands of distinct CDR3 sequences, with 38% occurring only once. Sample: blood. The receptor set was obtained from a man aged 18 to 30 with Graves' hyperthyroidism. CDR3s include the opening cysteine and the closing phenylalanine or tryptophan. Fields, in order: clone size, V gene, CDR3 protein. Part of the rows lack a size; the others show once, few, many or a class for expanded clones.

clone size: NA; V gene: TRBV10-3; CDR3 protein: CASSSSTGGYYEQYF
clone size: many; V gene: TRBV9; CDR3 protein: CASSVGQEDYEQYF
clone size: NA; V gene: TRBV25-1; CDR3 protein: CASSPGTGGNSPLHF
clone size: NA; V gene: TRBV19; CDR3 protein: CASSPSQTGRNTEAFF
clone size: many; V gene: TRBV7-3; CDR3 protein: CASSSPETYEQYF
clone size: few; V gene: TRBV11-2; CDR3 protein: CASSLDHAGGAYEQYF
clone size: few; V gene: TRBV12-3/TRBV12-4; CDR3 protein: CASSPGQAFYGYTF
clone size: many; V gene: TRBV10-3; CDR3 protein: CAISESEFLSYEQYF
clone size: few; V gene: TRBV15; CDR3 protein: CASNRDSISGANVLTF
clone size: NA; V gene: TRBV5-1; CDR3 protein: CASSLERVGYGYTF
clone size: few; V gene: TRBV3-1; CDR3 protein: CASSQAPYSPLHF
clone size: NA; V gene: TRBV7-2; CDR3 protein: CASSPQAYTQYF
clone size: NA; V gene: TRBV7-9; CDR3 protein: CASSPRETGTGELFF
clone size: NA; V gene: TRBV5-4; CDR3 protein: CASSAGHKGVGTEAFF